The 29 T cell receptor beta chains reported below all come from one sample, sequenced in a study of regulatory T cells in long-lasting Graves disease. Arm-PCR with iRepertoire HTBI primers amplified the CDR3 regions for these TCR beta libraries. TCRdb redid the calling of the multiplex PCR reads with MiXCR, one entry per CDR3 protein. The sample has 350,000 to 450,000 distinct CDR3 sequences; over 15% are singletons. As for time point: newly diagnosed GD, antithyroid drugs for less than 3 months. Preparation of the TCR library used RNA extracted from PBMCs. These data were also reused for a study on T cells in Graves' hyperthyroidism and ophthalmopathy.

This specimen consisted of peripheral blood mononuclear cells (PBMCs), obtained at new diagnosis, from a patient treated with antithyroid drugs. These receptors all come from a man between 40 and 49 years old with Graves disease.

This clonotype came up a few times. The CDR3 sequence: CSAIYRVKGGGQPQHF. The CDR3 nucleotides are TGCAGTGCTATTTACAGGGTTAAAGGTGGAGGCCAGCCCCAGCATTTT. The rearrangement links TRBV20-1 to TRBJ1-5; perhaps TRBD1 as D (6 bases). V dropped 4 bases and J dropped 7 bases, with 23 bases sitting between them. The CDR3 has 16 residues. Germline V gene lookup returns CDR1 DFQATT and CDR2 SNEGSKA (reference sequence).

This clonotype showed up many times. The chain couples TRBV7-8 to TRBJ2-2; D assignment may be TRBD1 or TRBD2 (5 bases each). The V gene lost 2 bases and the J gene lost 2 bases, with 9 bases spanning the gap. Germline V CDR1 and CDR2: SGHVS, FQNEAQ. The CDR3 runs to 15 residues. CDR3 in DNA: TGTGCCAGCAGCTTACGGGACCCTAACACCGGGGAGCTGTTTTTT. Translated: CASSLRDPNTGELFF. Full variable domain (remainder filled in from reference TRBV7-8 and TRBJ2-2): GAGVSQSPRYKVAKRGQDVALRCDPISGHVSLFWYQQALGQGPEFLTYFQNEAQLDKSGLPSDRFFAERPEGSVSTLKIQRTQQEDSAVYLCASSLRDPNTGELFFGEGSRLTVL.

At least ten counts were recorded for this clonotype. The rearrangement uses TRBV30 and TRBJ1-2, with D perhaps matching TRBD1 (5 bases). The germline V gene encodes CDR1 GTSNPN and CDR2 SVGIG (reference sequence). CDR3 size: 13 residues. V was clipped by 2 bases and J by 8 bases, with 15 bases between them. CDR3 sequence: CAWSSWQGSGYTF. CDR3 sequence (DNA): TGTGCCTGGAGTTCTTGGCAGGGAAGCGGCTACACCTTC.

The chain has TRBV6-1 and TRBJ2-1; D is unclear. The CDR3 spans 15 residues. V was clipped by 6 bases and J by 7 bases, with 19 bases between them. Germline V gene lookup returns CDR1 MNHNS and CDR2 SASEGT. CDR3 nucleotides: TGTGCCAGCAGCTTACCCGGACGGGCCAAGAATGAGCAGTTCTTC. Protein: CASSLPGRAKNEQFF.

This clonotype was counted at least ten times. The V call is TRBV28, the J call TRBJ1-5, with 7 bases aligning to TRBD1. Trimming removed 10 bases from V and 6 bases from J; junction bases left unmatched: 9. This CDR3 has 13 residues. The germline CDR1 and CDR2 sequences are MDHEN and SYDVKM. For the CDR3, the DNA is TGTGCCACTAGACAGGGAACCGGTCAGCCCCAGCATTTT. Its protein product is CATRQGTGQPQHF.

The chain uses TRBV5-1 and TRBJ2-3, with TRBD1 identical over 12 bases. The germline CDR1 and CDR2 sequences are SGHRS and YFSETQ. This CDR3 comprises 17 residues. V was pared by 0 bases and J by 2 bases, with 4 bases of the junction left unmatched. CDR3 DNA sequence: TGCGCCAGCAGCTTGGCCGGGACAGGGGGCTCCACAGATACGCAGTATTTT. This encodes CASSLAGTGGSTDTQYF.

This clonotype was counted a few times. The CDR3 DNA sequence: TGCAGTGCTAGAGTAACAGGGCGAGTGGATCAGCCCCAGCATTTT. The encoded protein is CSARVTGRVDQPQHF. This chain links TRBV20-1 with TRBJ1-5; the D gene is possibly TRBD1 (6 bases). The CDR3 totals 15 residues. In germline, CDR1 is DFQATT, CDR2 SNEGSKA (reference sequence). V was pared by 1 base and J by 5 bases, with 15 bases between.

The chain uses TRBV14 and TRBJ2-3; the D is unclear. The V end was cut by 0 bases, the J end by 4 bases, with 2 bases between. CDR3 length: 12 amino acids. Per the germline V gene, CDR1 is SGHDN and CDR2 is FVKESK. CDR3 loop: CASSQDADTQYF. The CDR3 DNA sequence: TGTGCCAGCAGCCAAGACGCAGATACGCAGTATTTT.

On this clonotype itself: Being one base from a much bigger clone, this may be a read error. The final CDR3 position lacks the conserved phenylalanine or tryptophan, pointing to a likely read error. This chain links TRBV6-2 or TRBV6-3 with TRBJ1-2, with D possibly being TRBD1 (5 bases). Per the germline V gene, CDR1 is MNHEY and CDR2 is SVGEGT. The ends were cut back, 4 bases at V and 8 bases at J, with 14 bases in the middle. CDR3 size: 13 residues. The CDR3 sequence: CASSLTQGRGYTS. The CDR3 DNA is TGTGCCAGCAGTTTGACTCAGGGCCGGGGCTACACCTCC.

This clonotype was found many times. The genes are TRBV12-3 or TRBV12-4 and TRBJ2-1, with a weak D call TRBD1 (6 bases). The CDR3 sequence is 15 residues long. V was cut by 6 bases and J by 3 bases, with 15 bases left in between. CDR3 region: CASSRTGLVYNEQFF. DNA of the CDR3: TGTGCCAGCAGCCGCACAGGGTTGGTCTACAATGAGCAGTTCTTC.

This chain uses TRBV7-2 with TRBJ1-2, with TRBD1 as a possible D gene (5 bases). This CDR3 is 14 amino acids long. Germline CDR1 and CDR2: SGHTA and FQGNSA. Trimming stripped 5 bases from V and 4 bases from J, with 14 bases between. The CDR3 protein is CASSPGTDRYGYTF. CDR3 nucleotides: TGTGCCAGCAGCCCAGGGACCGACCGCTATGGCTACACCTTC.

The chain uses TRBV18 and TRBJ2-7; 7 nucleotides line up with TRBD1. The CDR3 is 16 residues long. Unmatched junction bases numbered 9, after V lost 4 bases and J lost 0 bases. In germline, CDR1 is KGHSH, CDR2 LQKENI. CDR3 residues: CASSRRGGGSSYEQYF. The DNA of the CDR3 is TGTGCCAGCTCACGGAGAGGGGGCGGCAGCTCCTACGAGCAGTACTTC.

A remark on this clonotype: A far larger clone is just one base off, so this is likely a read error. The chain combines TRBV28 with TRBJ2-7; weak D call: TRBD1 (6 bases). V was shortened by 6 bases and J by 7 bases, with 28 bases between the two germline ends. This CDR3 spans 17 amino acids. CDR1 and CDR2 from the germline V gene are MDHEN and SYDVKM. The CDR3 nucleotides read TGTGCCAGCAGAAAAACAGGGAATGAGCTCTCCTACAATGAGCAGTACTTC. Translating it yields CASRKTGNELSYNEQYF.

This chain links TRBV6-9 with TRBJ2-7, with D perhaps matching TRBD2 (6 bases). V was clipped by 3 bases and J by 4 bases, with 13 bases between them. The CDR3 has 14 residues. Germline loops: CDR1 MNHGY, CDR2 SVAAGI. The CDR3 DNA reads as TGTGCCAGCAGTTACTCCCTGGGGGGATACGAGCAGTACTTC. It encodes CASSYSLGGYEQYF.

This clonotype was seen ten or more times. The rearrangement uses TRBV30 and TRBJ2-3; perhaps TRBD2 as D (5 bases). The CDR3 runs 13 residues. V lost 4 bases and J 2 bases, leaving 10 bases between the germline ends. The germline V gene has CDR1 GTSNPN and CDR2 SVGIG (reference sequence). The CDR3 DNA reads as TGTGCCTGGAATATAGGACTCACAGATACGCAGTATTTT. It yields the protein CAWNIGLTDTQYF.

In regard to this clonotype: A far larger clone is only one base removed, so a read error is likely. The chain links TRBV12-3 or TRBV12-4 to TRBJ2-7, with D perhaps matching TRBD2 (5 bases). V lost 3 bases and J lost 7, with 16 bases in between. This CDR3 comprises 14 residues. The CDR3 reads CASSFAFPGNEQYF. The CDR3 bases are TGTGCCAGCAGTTTCGCGTTTCCGGGGAATGAGCAGTACTTC.

This clonotype was detected many times. CDR3 coding DNA: TGTGCCAGCAGGTCCGGCAGTTCGGCCGGGGAGCTGTTTTTT. Its translation is CASRSGSSAGELFF. The gene calls are TRBV2 and TRBJ2-2; D gene unclear. V was shortened by 6 bases and J by 6 bases, with 14 bases between the two germline ends. The CDR3 is 14 residues long. CDR1 is SNHLY and CDR2 is FYNNEI in the germline V gene.

This clonotype was counted between two and nine times. As DNA, the CDR3 is TGTGCCAGCTATCGGCGGGCAGATACGCAGTATTTT. Protein sequence: CASYRRADTQYF. The V gene is TRBV6-1, the J gene TRBJ2-3; possibly TRBD2 for D (5 bases). Per the germline V gene, CDR1 is MNHNS and CDR2 is SASEGT. Trimming took off 8 bases at V and 4 bases at J, with 10 bases between the two ends. The CDR3 consists of 12 residues.

The rearrangement joins TRBV20-1 to TRBJ2-3, with D tentatively TRBD2 (5 bases). Germline CDR1 and CDR2: DFQATT and SNEGSKA (reference sequence). The CDR3 loop spans 15 amino acids. V dropped 3 bases and J dropped 2 bases, with 15 bases sitting between them. The CDR3 DNA sequence: TGCAGTGCTAGTCTTTCGGAGCGGTCCACAGATACGCAGTATTTT. It codes for CSASLSERSTDTQYF.

This clonotype has just a few counts. V and J are TRBV4-2 and TRBJ1-4; D not resolved. CDR3 size: 15 residues. Germline V gene lookup returns CDR1 LGHNA and CDR2 YNFKEQ. Trimming removed 1 base from V and 4 bases from J, with 10 bases in between. CDR3 in amino acids: CASSQVAGYNEKLFF. CDR3 DNA sequence: TGTGCCAGCAGCCAAGTAGCGGGGTATAATGAAAAACTGTTTTTT.

This clonotype was found many times. The rearrangement links TRBV7-9 to TRBJ2-5, with no clear D. Per the germline V gene, CDR1 is SEHNR and CDR2 is FQNEAQ (reference sequence). V was shortened by 2 bases and J by 3 bases, with 7 bases between the two germline ends. The CDR3 is 13 residues long. CDR3 in amino acids: CASSLKAKETQYF. For the CDR3, the DNA is TGTGCCAGCAGCTTAAAGGCTAAAGAGACCCAGTACTTC.

In this sample, this clonotype turned up many times. The chain links TRBV20-1 to TRBJ2-5; 11 nucleotides match TRBD1. Trimming cost V 6 bases and J 4 bases; bases outside gene matches: 10. The CDR3 loop spans 15 amino acids. Germline CDR1 is DFQATT and CDR2 is SNEGSKA (reference sequence). CDR3 residues: CSAPSPDRGRETQYF. The CDR3 DNA is TGCAGTGCCCCCTCCCCGGACAGGGGGCGAGAGACCCAGTACTTC.

This clonotype was observed many times. This sequence joins TRBV6-1 and TRBJ2-5; the D is unclear. V lost 10 bases and J lost 2, with 11 bases in between. Germline CDR1 reads MNHNS; CDR2 reads SASEGT. The CDR3 totals 12 residues. Written as DNA, the CDR3 is TGTGCCACTTCGAGGCAGCAAGAGACCCAGTACTTC. Its translation: CATSRQQETQYF.

This clonotype was seen a few times. This chain uses TRBV19 with TRBJ1-2; perhaps TRBD1 as D (5 bases). The CDR3 sequence is 13 residues long. Germline values: CDR1 LNHDA, CDR2 SQIVND (reference sequence). The V gene lost 6 bases and the J gene lost 4 bases, with 12 bases spanning the gap. The CDR3 sequence: CASRTAQGYGYTF. CDR3 coding DNA: TGTGCCAGTAGGACAGCTCAAGGCTATGGCTACACCTTC.

The rearrangement links TRBV9 to TRBJ1-1; D unclear. From germline, CDR1 is SGDLS and CDR2 YYNGEE. Trimming removed 0 bases from V and 6 bases from J, with 12 bases in between. The CDR3 length is 14 residues. The CDR3 bases are TGTGCCAGCAGCGTAGCCCTCCCCGGGGCTGAAGCTTTCTTT. It specifies CASSVALPGAEAFF.

This clonotype was observed many times. J is TRBJ2-3 and V is TRBV27, with a weak D call TRBD1 (6 bases). The CDR3 extends over 15 amino acids. V dropped 4 bases and J dropped 6 bases, with 17 bases sitting between them. Germline V gene sequence: CDR1 MNHEY, CDR2 SMNVEV (reference sequence). The CDR3 coding sequence is TGTGCCAGCAGTTCCTACAGGGATCTGCAGGATACGCAGTATTTT. Protein: CASSSYRDLQDTQYF.

This clonotype appeared many times. V usage is TRBV2 and J usage is TRBJ1-1; no clear D. This CDR3 is built from 13 residues. Per germline, CDR1 SNHLY and CDR2 FYNNEI. V gave up 6 bases and J gave up 0 bases, with 8 bases separating them. The CDR3 protein is CASSGSLNTEAFF. The CDR3 nucleotides are TGTGCCAGCAGCGGCAGCCTGAACACTGAAGCTTTCTTT. The full variable domain, its missing parts supplied by reference TRBV2 and TRBJ1-1, is EPEVTQTPSHQVTQMGQEVILRCVPISNHLYFYWYRQILGQKVEFLVSFYNNEISEKSEIFDDQFSVERPDGSNFTLKIRSTKLEDSAMYFCASSGSLNTEAFFGQGTRLTVV.

This clonotype was counted ten times or more. This chain links TRBV3-1 with TRBJ2-5; 10 nucleotides line up with TRBD2. Germline V lookup: CDR1 LGHDT, CDR2 YNNKEL (reference sequence). The trim removed 2 bases at V and 4 bases at J, leaving 7 bases unmatched. The CDR3 has 16 amino acids. The DNA for the CDR3 is TGTGCCAGCAGCCAATTTGGGGCTAGCGGGGGAGAGACCCAGTACTTC. Protein sequence: CASSQFGASGGETQYF.

Remarks on this clonotype: A read error may explain this, as a much larger clone is one base away. The CDR3 does not close with the conserved phenylalanine or tryptophan, likely indicating a read error. The CDR3 DNA follows: TGTGCCAGCAGTGTGACTAGCGTCAGCTCCTACGAGCAGTACTCC. This sequence encodes CASSVTSVSSYEQYS. The chain combines TRBV6-1 with TRBJ2-7; 8 bases agree with TRBD2. CDR3 length: 15 amino acids. The V gene's germline CDR1 is MNHNS and CDR2 SASEGT. V gave up 4 bases and J gave up 0 bases; unmatched junction bases: 5.